The 21 T cell receptor beta chains below were found in one sample sequenced in a study of T-cell memory formation after mild COVID-19. TCRdb independently ran MiXCR on the 5' RACE reads; one entry per CDR3 protein. The sample contains under 550,000 distinct CDR3 sequences, 15% to 20% of which appear only once. Sequenced sample: PBMCs or a T cell subset sorted from them (not recorded which). These receptors were collected from an adult woman who had mild COVID-19 (a few samples of this study predate the infection). Cell type and time point are not known.

This clonotype was picked up a small number of times. The rearrangement joins TRBV7-2 to TRBJ2-7; possible D gene TRBD2, 7 bases. The CDR3 is 13 amino acids. V lost 6 bases and J 6 bases, leaving 15 bases between the germline ends. Per germline, CDR1 SGHTA and CDR2 FQGNSA. The CDR3 sequence is CASSWRGRAEQYF. CDR3 in DNA: TGTGCCAGCAGTTGGAGGGGGAGGGCCGAGCAGTACTTC. The entire variable domain, with the rest obtained from reference TRBV7-2 and TRBJ2-7, is as follows: GAGVSQSPSNKVTEKGKDVELRCDPISGHTALYWYRQSLGQGLEFLIYFQGNSAPDKSGLPSDRFSAERTGGSVSTLTIQRTQQEDSAVYLCASSWRGRAEQYFGPGTRLTVT.

This clonotype was seen more than once but under ten times. The chain is built from TRBV10-3 and TRBJ2-3, with D perhaps TRBD2 (5 bases). Germline values: CDR1 ENHRY, CDR2 SYGVKD. The CDR3 sequence is 14 residues long. Trimming removed 10 bases at V and 0 bases at J, with 14 bases between. The CDR3 DNA sequence: TGTGCCACGAGACGGGATGCAAGCACAGATACGCAGTATTTT. This gives the protein CATRRDASTDTQYF.

This clonotype was seen many times. The chain links TRBV11-2 to TRBJ2-1; the D call may be TRBD1 or TRBD2 (5 bases each). Germline CDR1 SGHAT, CDR2 FQNNGV. Trimming took 4 bases from V and 4 from J, leaving 14 bases between them. The CDR3 is 15 amino acids. The CDR3 spells CASSSPGRNYNEQFF. The CDR3 DNA sequence: TGTGCCAGCAGCTCCCCGGGACGGAATTACAATGAGCAGTTCTTC. Full variable domain (outside the CDR3, taken from reference TRBV11-2 and TRBJ2-1): EAGVAQSPRYKIIEKRQSVAFWCNPISGHATLYWYQQILGQGPKLLIQFQNNGVVDDSQLPKDRFSAERLKGVDSTLKIQPAKLEDSAVYLCASSSPGRNYNEQFFGPGTRLTVL.

The table lists this clonotype with a few counts. V and J are TRBV12-3 or TRBV12-4 and TRBJ2-7, with 9 bases that match TRBD1. The V gene end was trimmed by 4 bases and the J gene end by 5 bases; junction bases not matched to a gene: 9. The CDR3 sequence is 15 residues long. The CDR3, as DNA: TGTGCCAGCAGTTCCCAACCGGGACAGGGAGACGAGCAGTACTTC. Amino acid sequence: CASSSQPGQGDEQYF.

In its sample, this clonotype was seen once. The J gene is TRBJ2-5, the V gene TRBV3-1; D remains ambiguous. Trimming pared 5 bases from V and 2 bases from J, leaving 12 bases between. The CDR3 runs to 14 residues. Germline-derived CDR1 and CDR2 are LGHDT and YNNKEL (reference sequence). CDR3 in DNA: TGTGCCAGCAGCTCGAGTTGGTCACAAGAGACCCAGTACTTC. It encodes CASSSSWSQETQYF.

The chain recombines TRBV14 with TRBJ2-7; 10 nucleotides line up with TRBD2. Germline V lookup: CDR1 SGHDN, CDR2 FVKESK. The CDR3 spans 15 residues. V gave up 2 bases and J gave up 3 bases; unmatched junction bases: 4. The CDR3 sequence is CASSQLAGAYYEQYF. CDR3 nucleotide sequence: TGTGCCAGCAGCCAACTAGCGGGAGCCTACTACGAGCAGTACTTC.

This sequence joins TRBV6-5 and TRBJ2-7; possible D gene TRBD2, 6 bases. Germline lookup yields CDR1 MNHEY and CDR2 SVGAGI. The V end was cut by 6 bases, the J end by 2 bases, with 11 bases between. CDR3 length: 13 residues. The CDR3 here is CASRSSAPYEQYF. The DNA of the CDR3 is TGTGCCAGCAGGTCTAGCGCCCCCTACGAGCAGTACTTC.

The chain links TRBV6-5 to TRBJ1-2; 7 nucleotides line up with TRBD1. Germline V CDR1 and CDR2: MNHEY, SVGAGI. The CDR3 length is 15 residues. V lost 3 bases, J lost 4 bases, and 8 bases stayed unmatched. This chain's CDR3 is CASSYLLEGAYGYTF. The CDR3 region has the DNA TGTGCCAGCAGTTATCTTCTCGAGGGGGCCTATGGCTACACCTTC.

J is TRBJ1-6 and V is TRBV7-9; 9 nucleotides agree with TRBD1. Trimming removed 2 bases from V and 10 bases from J; junction bases left unmatched: 3. The CDR3 covers 14 residues. In germline, CDR1 is SEHNR, CDR2 FQNEAQ (reference sequence). The CDR3: CASSLNRGHSPLHF. The CDR3 region has the DNA TGTGCCAGCAGCTTAAACAGGGGGCACTCACCCCTCCACTTT. Using reference TRBV7-9 and TRBJ1-6 for the parts outside the CDR3, the full variable domain is DTGVSQNPRHKITKRGQNVTFRCDPISEHNRLYWYRQTLGQGPEFLTYFQNEAQLEKSRLLSDRFSAERPKGSFSTLEIQRTEQGDSAMYLCASSLNRGHSPLHFGNGTRLTVT.

The chain couples TRBV5-1 to TRBJ2-3; the match to TRBD2 covers 9 bases. Germline V gives CDR1 SGHRS, CDR2 YFSETQ. Trimming at V came to 5 bases and at J to 3 bases, leaving 10 bases not matched to a gene. The CDR3 runs 16 residues. CDR3 in DNA: TGCGCCAGCAGTAACCGGCGGGGGGGCAGGACAGATACGCAGTATTTT. Translated, it gives CASSNRRGGRTDTQYF. The full variable domain, in which reference TRBV5-1 and TRBJ2-3 provide the parts outside the CDR3, is KAGVTQTPRYLIKTRGQQVTLSCSPISGHRSVSWYQQTPGQGLQFLFEYFSETQRNKGNFPGRFSGRQFSNSRSEMNVSTLELGDSALYLCASSNRRGGRTDTQYFGPGTRLTVL.

This clonotype has only a few counts. The chain combines TRBV5-1 with TRBJ2-5; D ambiguous. The V end was cut by 5 bases, the J end by 3 bases, with 14 bases between. The CDR3 covers 14 residues. Germline V gives CDR1 SGHRS, CDR2 YFSETQ. The chain's CDR3 is CASSFDGSKETQYF. In DNA form, the CDR3 reads TGCGCCAGCAGTTTTGACGGATCCAAAGAGACCCAGTACTTC.

The V and J genes are TRBV12-3 or TRBV12-4 and TRBJ2-1; 7 nucleotides line up with TRBD2. After removal of 5 bases from V and 6 bases from J, the junction contained 4 bases not matched to a gene. The CDR3 is 13 residues long. Here the CDR3 reads CASSERDSNEQFF. The DNA of the CDR3 is TGTGCCAGCAGTGAGCGGGACTCCAATGAGCAGTTCTTC.

J is TRBJ2-7 and V is TRBV19; D gene unclear. The CDR3 loop spans 13 amino acids. Deletions cut 6 bases from V and 4 bases from J, with 13 bases between. Looked up from germline, CDR1 is LNHDA and CDR2 is SQIVND (reference sequence). The CDR3 bases are TGTGCCAGTAGGGGTCCTCCGCTTTACGAGCAGTACTTC. It yields the protein CASRGPPLYEQYF. Full variable domain (outside the CDR3, taken from reference TRBV19 and TRBJ2-7): DGGITQSPKYLFRKEGQNVTLSCEQNLNHDAMYWYRQDPGQGLRLIYYSQIVNDFQKGDIAEGYSVSREKKESFPLTVTSAQKNPTAFYLCASRGPPLYEQYFGPGTRLTVT.

This chain links TRBV27 with TRBJ2-1; perhaps TRBD2 as D (6 bases). The V gene lost 6 bases and the J gene lost 9 bases, with 15 bases spanning the gap. Germline V gives CDR1 MNHEY, CDR2 SMNVEV (reference sequence). This CDR3 is 13 amino acids long. The CDR3 spells CASSHGSGGEQFF. The CDR3 bases are TGTGCCAGCAGCCACGGGAGCGGCGGTGAGCAGTTCTTC.

This chain uses TRBV3-1 with TRBJ2-1, with D possibly matching TRBD2 (5 bases). This CDR3 comprises 13 residues. Germline CDR1 is LGHDT and CDR2 is YNNKEL (reference sequence). The V end lost 0 bases, the J end lost 10 bases, and 10 bases lay between the germline ends. The CDR3 DNA reads as TGTGCCAGCAGCCAAGATCTCGCTAGCGAGCAGTTCTTC. This gives the protein CASSQDLASEQFF.

The chain carries TRBV2 and TRBJ1-5; tentative D call: TRBD1 (5 bases). V was trimmed by 7 bases and J by 2 bases, leaving 12 bases between them. This CDR3 contains 14 residues. Looked up from germline, CDR1 is SNHLY and CDR2 is FYNNEI. DNA of the CDR3: TGTGCCAGCAATTTTTTGGGGGGCAATCAGCCCCAGCATTTT. It codes for CASNFLGGNQPQHF. The full variable domain, its missing parts supplied by reference TRBV2 and TRBJ1-5, is EPEVTQTPSHQVTQMGQEVILRCVPISNHLYFYWYRQILGQKVEFLVSFYNNEISEKSEIFDDQFSVERPDGSNFTLKIRSTKLEDSAMYFCASNFLGGNQPQHFGDGTRLSIL.

This clonotype was observed a single time. The chain links TRBV7-2 to TRBJ2-2; 7 bases are shared with TRBD1. The CDR3 is made up of 15 amino acids. The germline V gene encodes CDR1 SGHTA and CDR2 FQGNSA. The junction had 10 bases not matched to a gene; V was cut back by 5 bases and J by 7 bases. The CDR3 DNA follows: TGTGCCAGCAGCGCTCGACAGGGAACGGGCGGGGAGCTGTTTTTT. As protein: CASSARQGTGGELFF.

This clonotype was detected once. A clone one base away is much larger, so this may be a read error. The chain joins TRBV27 to TRBJ2-7, with D tentatively TRBD1 (5 bases). Trimming removed 3 bases from V and 3 bases from J, with 9 bases in between. This CDR3 comprises 13 residues. Per germline, CDR1 MNHEY and CDR2 SMNVEV (reference sequence). CDR3 amino acids: CASSFGRVYEQYF. CDR3 coding DNA: TGTGCCAGCAGTTTCGGCAGGGTCTACGAGCAGTACTTC.

Ten or more counts support this clonotype. The chain is built from TRBV27 and TRBJ2-2, with D perhaps assigned TRBD1 or TRBD2 (5 bases each). Germline loops: CDR1 MNHEY, CDR2 SMNVEV (reference sequence). Deletions cut 5 bases from V and 4 bases from J, with 17 bases between. The CDR3 consists of 16 residues. The CDR3 region has the DNA TGTGCCAGCAGTCCAAAGGGACCCGGAGCCACCGGGGAGCTGTTTTTT. It translates to CASSPKGPGATGELFF.

V gene TRBV7-2 combines with J gene TRBJ1-3; no definite D call. The ends were cut back, 3 bases at V and 0 bases at J, with 9 bases in the middle. Germline CDR1 SGHTA, CDR2 FQGNSA. The length of the CDR3 is 15 residues. CDR3 in amino acids: CASSFVRSSGNTIYF. The CDR3 DNA sequence: TGTGCCAGCAGCTTTGTCAGGAGCTCTGGAAACACCATATATTTT.

V and J are TRBV29-1 and TRBJ2-1; TRBD2 agrees at 8 bases. Germline CDR1 and CDR2: SQVTM and ANQGSEA. With 0 bases clipped from V and 7 bases from J, the junction kept 8 bases outside the gene matches. The CDR3 contains 15 residues. The CDR3 loop reads CSVEDWREAINEQFF. The CDR3 coding sequence is TGCAGCGTTGAAGACTGGCGGGAGGCGATTAATGAGCAGTTCTTC.